A single sample is the source of the 15 T cell receptor beta chains below, sequenced in a study of cytomegalovirus exposure and HLA in healthy donors. PCR amplification relied on 60 Vbeta primers (plus 13 Jbeta primers). Using immunoSEQ multiplex PCR, the repertoire was profiled, and TCRdb retains in-frame clones only, with some absent. The repertoire holds 180,000 or so clones, with roughly 84% as singletons. Sequencing was carried out using PBMCs. These receptors were collected from a male donor in good health and CMV-seronegative.

This clone was recorded once. The V call is TRBV27, the J call TRBJ2-1; D call uncertain. V was pared by 3 bases and J by 3 bases, with 15 bases between. CDR1 is MNHEY and CDR2 is SMNVEV in the germline V gene (reference sequence). CDR3 length: 16 residues. CDR3 protein: CASSFNSRPFYNEQFF. The DNA for the CDR3 is TGTGCCAGCAGTTTTAACAGCCGACCCTTCTACAATGAGCAGTTCTTC.

The chain links TRBV5-6 to TRBJ2-2, with D unresolved. V lost 4 bases, J lost 3 bases, and 4 bases lay in between. The CDR3 extends over 12 amino acids. Germline lookup yields CDR1 SGHDT and CDR2 YYEEEE. CDR3 in DNA: TGTGCCAGCAGCCCATACACCGGGGAGCTGTTTTTT. Translation: CASSPYTGELFF.

The gene calls are TRBV30 and TRBJ2-4, with 13 positions matching TRBD2. Germline CDR1 reads GTSNPN; CDR2 reads SVGIG (reference sequence). CDR3 length equals 16 residues. Losses at the gene ends were 4 bases for V and 6 bases for J; bases not matched to a gene: 9. For the CDR3, the DNA is TGTGCCTGGACCCGGACTAGCGGGAGTGGCACAAACATTCAGTACTTC. It codes for CAWTRTSGSGTNIQYF.

This clone was seen a handful of times. The chain couples TRBV5-1 to TRBJ2-3; 9 bases match TRBD2. The CDR3 contains 18 residues. V dropped 4 bases and J dropped 1; count of bases not matched to a gene: 13. CDR1 SGHRS and CDR2 YFSETQ come from the germline V gene. Here the CDR3 DNA reads TGCGCCAGCAGCCCGAGGGCCTTTAGCGGGGGACGCACAGATACGCAGTATTTT. This sequence encodes CASSPRAFSGGRTDTQYF. The entire variable domain, with the rest obtained from reference TRBV5-1 and TRBJ2-3, is as follows: KAGVTQTPRYLIKTRGQQVTLSCSPISGHRSVSWYQQTPGQGLQFLFEYFSETQRNKGNFPGRFSGRQFSNSRSEMNVSTLELGDSALYLCASSPRAFSGGRTDTQYFGPGTRLTVL.

In this sample, this clone turned up once. The V call is TRBV5-5, the J call TRBJ1-2; 8 nucleotides match TRBD1. Germline CDR1 reads SGHKS; CDR2 reads YYEKEE (reference sequence). The CDR3 consists of 15 residues. With 4 bases clipped from V and 4 bases from J, the junction kept 9 bases outside the gene matches. The CDR3 sequence is CASSIGQGGGYGYTF. CDR3 in DNA: TGTGCCAGCAGCATAGGACAGGGAGGGGGCTATGGCTACACCTTC.

The rearrangement links TRBV15 to TRBJ1-2; D remains ambiguous. The V gene lost 1 base and the J gene lost 5 bases, with 17 bases spanning the gap. Germline V CDR1 and CDR2: LNHNV, YYDKDF (reference sequence). This CDR3 has 16 amino acids. The CDR3 DNA reads TGTGCCACCAGCAGAGGAGAAGCTCGGCTGAGGTATGGCTACACCTTC. This gives the protein CATSRGEARLRYGYTF.

The V gene is TRBV29-1, the J gene TRBJ1-3; the D gene is possibly TRBD1 (5 bases). The germline V gene encodes CDR1 SQVTM and CDR2 ANQGSEA. V was pared by 7 bases and J by 2 bases, with 12 bases between. The CDR3 sequence is 13 residues long. The CDR3 loop reads CSASGGAGNTIYF. The CDR3, as DNA: TGCAGCGCCTCTGGGGGGGCTGGAAACACCATATATTTT.

This sequence joins TRBV29-1 and TRBJ1-6; D is ambiguous. The germline V and J ends were trimmed by 3 bases and 7 bases, with 10 bases remaining between them. CDR3 length: 13 residues. Germline CDR1 SQVTM, CDR2 ANQGSEA. The CDR3 coding sequence is TGCAGCGTTGAGATGTCTCGGAATTCACCCCTCCACTTT. It yields the protein CSVEMSRNSPLHF.

The chain uses TRBV4-2 and TRBJ1-3; 9 bases agree with TRBD1. The germline CDR1 and CDR2 sequences are LGHNA and YNFKEQ. The CDR3 loop spans 17 amino acids. Trimming removed 2 bases from V and 3 bases from J; junction bases left unmatched: 8. The CDR3 spells CASSQSRDRVDGNTIYF. The CDR3 bases are TGTGCCAGCAGCCAATCCCGGGACAGGGTTGATGGAAACACCATATATTTT.

The V gene is TRBV28, the J gene TRBJ2-1; 11 bases match TRBD2. V lost 3 bases and J lost 6; bases outside the gene matches: 4. From germline, CDR1 is MDHEN and CDR2 SYDVKM. This CDR3 is 15 amino acids long. The CDR3 reads CASSFLGTSGNEQFF. The CDR3 DNA is TGTGCCAGCAGTTTCCTTGGGACTAGCGGCAATGAGCAGTTCTTC.

The chain joins TRBV14 to TRBJ2-1, with a tentative D call TRBD1 (5 bases). Trimming removed 4 bases from V and 8 bases from J, with 9 bases in between. CDR3 size: 12 residues. The germline gives CDR1 SGHDN, CDR2 FVKESK. CDR3 DNA sequence: TGTGCCAGCAGCCCCAGGGTTGATGAGCAGTTCTTC. This sequence encodes CASSPRVDEQFF.

The V gene is TRBV27, the J gene TRBJ1-6; D is undetermined. Germline loops: CDR1 MNHEY, CDR2 SMNVEV (reference sequence). The V and J ends lost 1 base and 15 bases respectively, with 16 bases between them. The length of the CDR3 is 14 residues. Here the CDR3 DNA reads TGTGCCAGCAGTTTATTATTCGGGCGGGAGCTCCTCCACTTT. Encoded protein: CASSLLFGRELLHF.

The chain employs TRBV5-6 and TRBJ1-3; the D gene is possibly TRBD1 (5 bases). The CDR3 has 14 amino acids. CDR1 and CDR2 from the germline V gene are SGHDT and YYEEEE. V was pared by 5 bases and J by 1 base, with 10 bases between. The CDR3, as DNA: TGTGCCAGCAGGTCAGGGTTTTCTGGAAACACCATATATTTT. Protein product: CASRSGFSGNTIYF.

This chain joins TRBV11-2 and TRBJ1-1, with D possibly being TRBD1 (5 bases). V was pared by 0 bases and J by 5 bases, with 16 bases between. The germline gives CDR1 SGHAT, CDR2 FQNNGV. This CDR3 has 16 residues. This CDR3 reads CASSLDLTAGGTEAFF. CDR3 coding DNA: TGTGCCAGCAGCTTAGATTTGACAGCTGGAGGGACTGAAGCTTTCTTT.

The rearrangement uses TRBV6-1 and TRBJ2-3; D not certain. CDR1 is MNHNS, CDR2 SASEGT, per germline. Trimming removed 3 bases at V and 4 bases at J, with 14 bases between. The CDR3 spans 15 residues. The DNA of the CDR3 is TGTGCCAGCAGTGACGTCGGTTCCCGGGCAGATACGCAGTATTTT. Encoded protein: CASSDVGSRADTQYF.